This TCR beta chain was found in a study of PD-1 blockade in mismatch repair-deficient tumors. Study information: Patients had approximately 11 mismatch repair-deficient cancer types and were previously treated and progressing.

About this clone: Its antigen remains unidentified.

Assay used: immunoSEQ multiplex PCR; TCRdb lists only in-frame clones, some missing. The sample lists 12,000 to 15,000 clones, roughly 82% seen once, with around 1.8% in the top ten. Per the germline V gene, CDR1 is MNHEY and CDR2 is SMNVEV (reference sequence). The germline V and J ends were trimmed by 5 bases and 1 base, with 14 bases remaining between them. The CDR3 is made up of 15 amino acids. Mismatch repair deficiency was confirmed in all patients, by PCR or immunohistochemistry. The TCR-sequenced patients were a few responders to pembrolizumab. General study findings and limits: Rapid post-treatment expansion, then contraction, generally preceding radiologic response, marked tumor-resident clones.

The sample was PBMCs, taken around 15 weeks after starting pembrolizumab. V usage is TRBV27 and J usage is TRBJ1-2; D is uncertain. The source is an adult with mismatch repair-deficient cancer. CDR3 amino acids: CASSLAGLGNYGYTF. The CDR3 DNA follows: TGTGCCAGCAGTCTGGCGGGTCTGGGTAACTATGGCTACACCTTC.